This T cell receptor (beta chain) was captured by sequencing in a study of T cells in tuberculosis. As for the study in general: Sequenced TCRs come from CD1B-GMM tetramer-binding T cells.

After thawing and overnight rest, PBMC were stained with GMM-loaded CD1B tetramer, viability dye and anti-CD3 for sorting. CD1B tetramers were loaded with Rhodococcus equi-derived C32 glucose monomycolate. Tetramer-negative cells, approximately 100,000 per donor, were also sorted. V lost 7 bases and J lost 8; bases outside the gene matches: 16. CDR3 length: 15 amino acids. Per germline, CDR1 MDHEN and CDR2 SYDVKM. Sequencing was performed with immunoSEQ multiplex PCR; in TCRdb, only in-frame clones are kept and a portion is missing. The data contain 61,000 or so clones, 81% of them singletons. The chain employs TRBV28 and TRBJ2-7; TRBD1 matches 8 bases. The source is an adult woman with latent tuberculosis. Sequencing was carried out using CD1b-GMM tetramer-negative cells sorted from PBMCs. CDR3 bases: TGTGCCAGCACCCTAGCCGCGACAGGGGCACCTCAGCAGTACTTC. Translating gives CASTLAATGAPQQYF.